The 31 T cell receptor beta chains listed next were all sequenced from one sample in a study of somatic mutations in cytotoxic T cells in rheumatoid arthritis. Libraries were prepared by immunoSEQ multiplex PCR; TCRdb keeps only in-frame clonotypes and omits some of them. The sample carries fewer than 25,000 clones, about 83% recorded once. Sequences were obtained from CD8+ T cells sorted from blood. Source of these receptors: an adult with rheumatoid arthritis.

The chain recombines TRBV10-3 with TRBJ2-7; the match to TRBD2 covers 8 bases. Looked up from germline, CDR1 is ENHRY and CDR2 is SYGVKD. The CDR3 loop spans 18 amino acids. V trimming: 1 base; J trimming: 0 bases; junction bases outside the gene matches: 11. The CDR3 sequence: CAISEWGLGTTSSYEQYF. CDR3 DNA: TGTGCCATCAGTGAGTGGGGACTAGGTACGACGAGCTCCTACGAGCAGTACTTC.

The V call is TRBV7-8, the J call TRBJ2-2; D not resolved. Germline V CDR1 and CDR2: SGHVS, FQNEAQ. There are 13 residues in the CDR3. Trimming left V 5 bases short and J 5 bases short, with 9 bases between. CDR3: CASSMVRTGELFF. As DNA, the CDR3 is TGTGCCAGCAGCATGGTCCGAACCGGGGAGCTGTTTTTT.

V gene TRBV27 combines with J gene TRBJ2-3; 9 bases fit TRBD2. The CDR3 is 17 residues long. Germline V lookup: CDR1 MNHEY, CDR2 SMNVEV (reference sequence). J gave up 2 bases and V 1 base, and 7 bases lay outside the gene matches. The CDR3 DNA reads TGTGCCAGCAGTTTATTGAGTAGCGGGGGACTCACAGATACGCAGTATTTT. Its protein is CASSLLSSGGLTDTQYF.

V and J are TRBV6-1 and TRBJ1-4, with D unresolved. The length of the CDR3 is 15 residues. CDR1 is MNHNS, CDR2 SASEGT, per germline. V lost 6 bases and J lost 5, with 16 bases in between. The CDR3 here is CASSPLPITNEKLFF. CDR3 bases: TGTGCCAGCAGCCCCCTCCCGATTACCAATGAAAAACTGTTTTTT.

This chain links TRBV25-1 with TRBJ2-1; no definite D call. V was shortened by 2 bases and J by 7 bases, with 15 bases between the two germline ends. The CDR3 extends over 15 amino acids. The germline V gene encodes CDR1 MGHDK and CDR2 SYGVNS. CDR3: CASSEEDRFANEQFF. CDR3 DNA sequence: TGTGCCAGCAGTGAAGAGGATAGGTTTGCGAATGAGCAGTTCTTC.

The chain uses TRBV21-1 and TRBJ2-7. TRBV21-1 is classified as a pseudogene. The CDR3 runs 15 residues. As DNA, the CDR3 is TGTGCCAGCAGCATCGGGGGCCGAAGCTCCTACGAGCAGTACTTC. It specifies CASSIGGRSSYEQYF.

The chain has TRBV9 and TRBJ2-1; 8 bases align to TRBD2. J lost 7 bases, V lost 4 bases, and 13 bases had no gene match. The CDR3 loop spans 16 amino acids. Germline CDR1 SGDLS, CDR2 YYNGEE. CDR3 residues: CASSQGREGGKNEQFF. The CDR3 nucleotides read TGTGCCAGCAGCCAGGGCCGGGAGGGAGGTAAGAATGAGCAGTTCTTC.

V gene TRBV5-6 combines with J gene TRBJ2-1; D possibly corresponds to TRBD2 (5 bases). Looked up from germline, CDR1 is SGHDT and CDR2 is YYEEEE. V gave up 3 bases and J gave up 7 bases, with 8 bases separating them. The length of the CDR3 is 12 residues. The CDR3, as DNA: TGTGCCAGCAGCTCCCTAGCAAATGAGCAGTTCTTC. Translated, it gives CASSSLANEQFF.

The chain employs TRBV27 and TRBJ1-6; 7 bases are shared with TRBD1. The V segment lost 5 bases and the J segment 3 bases; nucleotides outside the gene matches: 1. CDR1 MNHEY and CDR2 SMNVEV come from the germline V gene (reference sequence). The CDR3 totals 14 residues. CDR3 in DNA: TGTGCCAGCAGTGACAGGGTCTATAATTCACCCCTCCACTTT. Encoded protein: CASSDRVYNSPLHF.

The J gene is TRBJ2-7, the V gene TRBV9; D not certain. CDR3 length: 15 residues. Trimming took 0 bases from V and 2 from J, leaving 12 bases between them. CDR1 SGDLS and CDR2 YYNGEE come from the germline V gene. The DNA for the CDR3 is TGTGCCAGCAGCGTAGAGGGTCAGGCCCCCTACGAGCAGTACTTC. It translates to CASSVEGQAPYEQYF.

The rearrangement joins TRBV5-1 to TRBJ2-1, with TRBD1 as a possible D gene (6 bases). Trimming removed 1 base from V and 2 bases from J, with 7 bases in between. There are 14 residues in the CDR3. From germline, CDR1 is SGHRS and CDR2 YFSETQ. CDR3: CASSLNRAYNEQFF. The CDR3 nucleotides read TGCGCCAGCAGCTTGAACAGGGCCTACAATGAGCAGTTCTTC.

J is TRBJ2-7 and V is TRBV6-5; D is unclear. This CDR3 has 12 residues. Germline CDR1 MNHEY, CDR2 SVGAGI. Trimming took off 0 bases at V and 6 bases at J, with 6 bases between the two ends. The CDR3 DNA sequence: TGTGCCAGCAGTTACTCGAGAGGCGAGCAGTACTTC. This sequence encodes CASSYSRGEQYF.

The chain is built from TRBV7-2 and TRBJ1-2, with 7 bases identical to TRBD1. This CDR3 spans 16 amino acids. V dropped 6 bases and J dropped 3; count of bases not matched to a gene: 13. The germline V gene encodes CDR1 SGHTA and CDR2 FQGNSA. CDR3 sequence (DNA): TGTGCCAGCAGTCCAAAAGGACAGGTCCTCGACTATGGCTACACCTTC. Translated, it gives CASSPKGQVLDYGYTF.

The rearrangement links TRBV2 to TRBJ1-6; D ambiguous. The length of the CDR3 is 14 residues. V was trimmed by 8 bases and J by 7 bases, leaving 15 bases between them. Germline V gene lookup returns CDR1 SNHLY and CDR2 FYNNEI. The CDR3, as DNA: TGTGCCAGCGGGAGTTCGGCAGCCAATTCACCCCTCCACTTT. Amino acid sequence: CASGSSAANSPLHF.

This chain connects TRBV29-1 to TRBJ1-2; 8 bases match TRBD1. The germline gives CDR1 SQVTM, CDR2 ANQGSEA. The V segment lost 0 bases and the J segment 4 bases; nucleotides outside the gene matches: 7. This CDR3 spans 15 amino acids. The CDR3 DNA reads TGCAGCGTTGAAGAAGGTCAGGGGGCGGGCTATGGCTACACCTTC. Amino acids: CSVEEGQGAGYGYTF.

The chain carries TRBV4-2 and TRBJ2-1; 12 positions agree with TRBD2. This CDR3 has 16 residues. V lost 6 bases to trimming and J lost 6 bases; unmatched junction nucleotides: 9. Germline loops: CDR1 LGHNA, CDR2 YNFKEQ. The CDR3 DNA reads as TGTGCCAGCAGGACTAGGACTAGCGGGGTGGCCAATGAGCAGTTCTTC. It encodes CASRTRTSGVANEQFF.

The chain uses TRBV5-4 and TRBJ2-1; perhaps TRBD2 as D (6 bases). The V end was cut by 5 bases, the J end by 0 bases, with 18 bases between. The CDR3 extends over 17 amino acids. Germline values: CDR1 SGHNT, CDR2 YYREEE (reference sequence). As DNA, the CDR3 is TGTGCCAGCAGTGGATGGGCTAGCGAGAGCTCCTACAATGAGCAGTTCTTC. Encoded protein: CASSGWASESSYNEQFF.

This chain connects TRBV10-2 to TRBJ1-2; D unresolved. The length of the CDR3 is 13 residues. Germline loops: CDR1 WSHSY, CDR2 SAAADI. Trimming cost V 1 base and J 4 bases, with 7 bases left between them. The CDR3 bases are TGCGCCAGCAGTGAGTTTCGGACCTATGGCTACACCTTC. Protein product: CASSEFRTYGYTF.

V gene TRBV6-5 combines with J gene TRBJ1-1; 10 positions match TRBD1. The CDR3 contains 14 residues. V lost 6 bases to trimming and J lost 4 bases; unmatched junction nucleotides: 5. Germline CDR1 and CDR2: MNHEY and SVGAGI. The CDR3 DNA follows: TGTGCCAGCAGGAGACAGGGGGCGAGCACTGAAGCTTTCTTT. It encodes CASRRQGASTEAFF.

This clone was counted between two and nine times. The rearrangement joins TRBV30 to TRBJ1-4; maybe TRBD1 (5 bases). The CDR3 has 14 amino acids. V was trimmed by 0 bases and J by 7 bases, leaving 12 bases between them. Germline loops: CDR1 GTSNPN, CDR2 SVGIG (reference sequence). The chain's CDR3 is CAWSVMGEREKLFF. CDR3 DNA: TGTGCCTGGAGTGTGATGGGGGAGCGTGAAAAACTGTTTTTT.

The chain employs TRBV19 and TRBJ1-1; D is ambiguous. V was cut by 5 bases and J by 4 bases, with 17 bases left in between. The CDR3 contains 15 residues. Germline assignment: CDR1 LNHDA and CDR2 SQIVND (reference sequence). CDR3 nucleotides: TGTGCCAGTAGTGAGATCACGGTTGGGATCACTGAAGCTTTCTTT. Amino acid sequence: CASSEITVGITEAFF.

This clone has a handful of counts. V and J are TRBV29-1 and TRBJ2-7; 7 bases are a match to TRBD1. The CDR3 totals 13 residues. With 3 bases clipped from V and 3 bases from J, the junction kept 5 bases outside the gene matches. Germline CDR1 SQVTM, CDR2 ANQGSEA. The CDR3 DNA sequence: TGCAGCGTTGAGGCCTCAGGGGGCTACGAGCAGTACTTC. Residues: CSVEASGGYEQYF.

This chain uses TRBV7-9 with TRBJ2-7; D tentatively fits TRBD1 or TRBD2 (5 bases each). Trimming took off 3 bases at V and 9 bases at J, with 15 bases between the two ends. The CDR3 length is 13 residues. From germline, CDR1 is SEHNR and CDR2 FQNEAQ (reference sequence). DNA of the CDR3: TGTGCCAGCAGCTTTTTGGGACCTGCGGGGCAGTACTTC. It yields the protein CASSFLGPAGQYF.

The V and J genes are TRBV5-5 and TRBJ2-6; D unclear. Germline lookup yields CDR1 SGHKS and CDR2 YYEKEE (reference sequence). V lost 0 bases and J 0 bases, leaving 10 bases between the germline ends. The CDR3 extends over 17 amino acids. CDR3 amino acids: CASSLVFRFSGANVLTF. The DNA for the CDR3 is TGTGCCAGCAGCTTGGTGTTTCGCTTCTCTGGGGCCAACGTCCTGACTTTC.

This chain links TRBV27 with TRBJ2-1; 7 bases agree with TRBD2. This CDR3 region has 13 residues. Looked up from germline, CDR1 is MNHEY and CDR2 is SMNVEV (reference sequence). After removal of 4 bases from V and 10 bases from J, the junction contained 7 bases not matched to a gene. For the CDR3, the DNA is TGTGCCAGCAGTTCCTGGGGGGGGAACGAGCAGTTCTTC. Its protein product is CASSSWGGNEQFF.

The chain has TRBV5-8 and TRBJ2-7; possibly TRBD1 or TRBD2 for D (5 bases each). The CDR3 is 14 residues long. V gave up 4 bases and J gave up 0 bases, with 11 bases separating them. Germline values: CDR1 SGHTS, CDR2 YDEGEE. The CDR3 is CASSGEGTSYEQYF. The CDR3 nucleotides are TGTGCCAGCAGCGGGGAAGGGACCTCCTACGAGCAGTACTTC.

This clone was detected once. The chain joins TRBV4-3 to TRBJ2-2; D call uncertain. CDR1 LGHNA and CDR2 YSLEER come from the germline V gene. The CDR3 is 15 residues long. V was shortened by 4 bases and J by 0 bases, with 9 bases between the two germline ends. CDR3: CASSPGRTNTGELFF. The CDR3 coding sequence is TGCGCCAGCAGCCCTGGCAGGACGAACACCGGGGAGCTGTTTTTT.

This clone has a handful of counts. The rearrangement joins TRBV4-2 to TRBJ2-1; 7 bases are a match to TRBD2. Trimming removed 5 bases from V and 1 base from J; junction bases left unmatched: 8. Looked up from germline, CDR1 is LGHNA and CDR2 is YNFKEQ. The CDR3 is 16 amino acids. In nucleotides, the CDR3 is TGTGCCAGCAGCGAGGAACAGCGGGATTCCTACAATGAGCAGTTCTTC. Protein product: CASSEEQRDSYNEQFF.

This clone turned up a few times. The CDR3 spells CSVGGGQGASEAFF. DNA for the CDR3: TGCAGCGTGGGGGGAGGACAGGGGGCCTCTGAAGCTTTCTTT. The gene calls are TRBV29-1 and TRBJ1-1; 11 bases line up with TRBD1. Germline lookup yields CDR1 SQVTM and CDR2 ANQGSEA. The CDR3 runs 14 residues. Trimming removed 6 bases from V and 6 bases from J; junction bases left unmatched: 9.

The genes are TRBV6-4 and TRBJ2-2; D unresolved. Trimming cost V 4 bases and J 4 bases, with 13 bases left between them. Germline V gene lookup returns CDR1 MRHNA and CDR2 SNTAGT. The CDR3 has 15 residues. DNA of the CDR3: TGTGCCAGCAGTGTTCGCAGACGACTCACCGGGGAGCTGTTTTTT. Translating gives CASSVRRRLTGELFF.

This clone was seen a few times. This rearrangement joins TRBV5-6 to TRBJ2-1; D is uncertain. The germline CDR1 and CDR2 sequences are SGHDT and YYEEEE. Trimming cost V 0 bases and J 10 bases, with 11 bases left between them. The length of the CDR3 is 13 residues. The CDR3 bases are TGTGCCAGCAGCTTGGCCGTCATACCAGAGCAGTTCTTC. Its translation: CASSLAVIPEQFF.